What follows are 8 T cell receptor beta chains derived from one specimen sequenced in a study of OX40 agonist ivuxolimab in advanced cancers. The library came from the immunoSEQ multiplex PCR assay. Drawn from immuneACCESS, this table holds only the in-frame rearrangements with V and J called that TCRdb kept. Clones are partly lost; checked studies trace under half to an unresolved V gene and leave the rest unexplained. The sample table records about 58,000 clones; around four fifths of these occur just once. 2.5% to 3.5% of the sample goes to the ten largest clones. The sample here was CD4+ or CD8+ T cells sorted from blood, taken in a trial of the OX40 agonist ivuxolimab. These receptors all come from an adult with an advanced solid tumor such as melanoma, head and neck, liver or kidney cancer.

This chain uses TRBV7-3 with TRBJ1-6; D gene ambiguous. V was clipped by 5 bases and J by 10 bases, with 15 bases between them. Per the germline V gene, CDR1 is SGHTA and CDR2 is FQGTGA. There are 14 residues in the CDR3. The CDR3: CASSADPNGSPLHF. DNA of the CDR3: TGTGCCAGCAGCGCGGACCCTAACGGATCACCCCTCCACTTT.

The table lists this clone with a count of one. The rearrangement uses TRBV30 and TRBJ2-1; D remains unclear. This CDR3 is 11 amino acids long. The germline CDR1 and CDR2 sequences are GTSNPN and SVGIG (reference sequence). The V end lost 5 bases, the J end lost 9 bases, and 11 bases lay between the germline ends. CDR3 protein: CAWYLDSEQFF. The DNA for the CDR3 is TGTGCCTGGTACCTGGATTCTGAGCAGTTCTTC.

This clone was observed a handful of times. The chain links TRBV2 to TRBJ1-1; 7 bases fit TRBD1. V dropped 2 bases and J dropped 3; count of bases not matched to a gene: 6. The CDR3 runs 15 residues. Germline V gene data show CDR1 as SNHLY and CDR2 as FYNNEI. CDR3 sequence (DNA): TGTGCCAGCAGTGAAAGCGCAGGGGGATACACTGAAGCTTTCTTT. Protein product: CASSESAGGYTEAFF.

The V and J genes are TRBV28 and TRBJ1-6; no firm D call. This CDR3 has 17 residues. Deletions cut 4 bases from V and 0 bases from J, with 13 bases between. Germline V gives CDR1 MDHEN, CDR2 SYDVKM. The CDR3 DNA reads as TGTGCCAGCAGTTCGGTCGAGCTAAGCTCCTATAATTCACCCCTCCACTTT. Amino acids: CASSSVELSSYNSPLHF. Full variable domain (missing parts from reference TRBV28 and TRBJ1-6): DVKVTQSSRYLVKRTGEKVFLECVQDMDHENMFWYRQDPGLGLRLIYFSYDVKMKEKGDIPEGYSVSREKKERFSLILESASTNQTSMYLCASSSVELSSYNSPLHFGNGTRLTVT.

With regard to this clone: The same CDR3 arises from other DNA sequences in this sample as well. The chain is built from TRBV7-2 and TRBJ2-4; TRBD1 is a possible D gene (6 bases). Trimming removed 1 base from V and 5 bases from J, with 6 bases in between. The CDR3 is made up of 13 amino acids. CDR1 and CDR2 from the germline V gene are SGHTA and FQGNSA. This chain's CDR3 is CASSLGQENIQYF. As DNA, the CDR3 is TGTGCCAGCAGCTTAGGACAGGAAAACATTCAGTACTTC.

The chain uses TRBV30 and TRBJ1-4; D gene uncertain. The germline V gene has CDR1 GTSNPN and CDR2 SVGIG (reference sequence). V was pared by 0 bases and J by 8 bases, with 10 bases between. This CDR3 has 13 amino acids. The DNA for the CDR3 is TGTGCCTGGAGTGTAAAGGCCACAGAAAAACTGTTTTTT. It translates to CAWSVKATEKLFF.

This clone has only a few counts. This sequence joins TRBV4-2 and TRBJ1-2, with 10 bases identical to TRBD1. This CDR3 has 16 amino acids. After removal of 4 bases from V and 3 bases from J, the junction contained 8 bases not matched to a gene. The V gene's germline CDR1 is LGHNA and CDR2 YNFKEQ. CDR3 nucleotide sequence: TGTGCCAGCAGCCCCCTCCATGGACAGGGGGACTATGGCTACACCTTC. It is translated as CASSPLHGQGDYGYTF.

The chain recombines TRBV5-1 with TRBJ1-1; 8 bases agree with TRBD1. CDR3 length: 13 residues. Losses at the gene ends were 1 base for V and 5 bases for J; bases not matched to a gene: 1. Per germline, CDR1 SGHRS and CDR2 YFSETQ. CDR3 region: CASSLQGATEAFF. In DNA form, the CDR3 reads TGCGCCAGCAGCTTGCAGGGGGCGACTGAAGCTTTCTTT.